This TCR beta chain was sequenced in a study of T cells in Graves' hyperthyroidism and ophthalmopathy. There are many counts of this clonotype. The source material, RNA transcripts, was used to amplify TCR beta CDR3 regions. First-round RT-PCR of the TCR CDR3 relied on the HTBI primer set. Via MiXCR, TCRdb re-called the multiplex PCR reads, giving one row per CDR3 protein. Of over 550,000 distinct CDR3 sequences in the sample, 16% are singletons; the top ten hold 15% to 20%. Trimming removed 11 bases at V and 4 bases at J, with 15 bases between. Germline V gene sequence: CDR1 SEHNR, CDR2 FQNEAQ (reference sequence). This CDR3 comprises 12 residues. Hyperthyroidism in the patients, aged 18 to 65, was newly diagnosed and under 2 months in duration. Thyroid ultrasound and orbital computed tomography, with clinical symptoms and serum thyroxine and TRAb, informed diagnoses.

This rearrangement joins TRBV7-9 to TRBJ2-7, with D uncertain. The sample comprised blood. The TCR was taken from a woman aged 18-29 years with Graves' hyperthyroidism. The CDR3 reads CALGGEEYEQYF. The CDR3 coding sequence is TGTGCCCTCGGCGGCGAAGAATACGAGCAGTACTTC.